The TCR beta chain described here comes from a study of molecular identifiers for immune sequencing clone quantification. TCRdb analysed the PCR reads with MiXCR anew, one entry per CDR3 protein. The data show nearly 55,000 distinct CDR3 sequences, roughly 36% seen once. Germline CDR1 LNHDA, CDR2 SQIVND (reference sequence). Trimming removed 6 bases from V and 5 bases from J, with 22 bases in between. The CDR3 is 16 residues long. Libraries of naive CD8 T cells were made from roughly 18,000 to 920,000 sorted cells. They used 10%, 30% or 50% RNA. The chain joins TRBV19 to TRBJ2-5, with a tentative D call TRBD2 (6 bases). Sequenced: naive CD8+ T cells from blood, with Jurkat cell RNA spiked in. Subset denoted: FACS-sorted CD8+CD4-CCR7+CD45RA+ naive T cells. This clonotype originated in a human donor in good health. Some libraries in this study had Jurkat cell RNA spiked in. CDR3 loop: CASSSAGLSDRETQYF. As DNA, the CDR3 is TGTGCCAGTAGCTCGGCGGGGCTCAGCGACCGGGAGACCCAGTACTTC.